The 26 T cell receptor beta chains reported below all come from one sample, sequenced in a study of Ad26.COV2.S vaccination and SARS-CoV-2 variants. TCRdb keeps only in-frame clones here, not all; method: immunoSEQ multiplex PCR. There are roughly 460,000 clones in the sample; 80% to 90% occur only once, and roughly 1.7% lies in the top ten. As for treatment: roughly 18 received Ad26.COV2.S at low or high dose, single or two shots; about 5 received placebo; per-sample allocation not given. Day 63 after the first injection of vaccine or placebo was the sampling time. The material was peripheral blood, obtained in a trial of Ad26.COV2.S vaccine versus placebo. These receptors were obtained from a person between 18 and 65 years old who received the Ad26.COV2.S COVID-19 vaccine or a placebo.

The CDR3: CASSLRGLDEQFF. The DNA of the CDR3 is TGTGCCAGCAGTTTGCGGGGTCTAGATGAGCAGTTCTTC. The V call is TRBV12-3 or TRBV12-4, the J call TRBJ2-1, with D maybe TRBD2 (6 bases). This CDR3 contains 13 residues. V was clipped by 3 bases and J by 8 bases, with 11 bases between them.

The genes are TRBV18 and TRBJ2-5; 8 bases agree with TRBD1. The junction had 1 base not matched to a gene; V was cut back by 6 bases and J by 1 base. The CDR3 covers 13 residues. Germline V lookup: CDR1 KGHSH, CDR2 LQKENI. CDR3 protein: CASSGQAQETQYF. For the CDR3, the DNA is TGTGCCAGCTCGGGACAGGCCCAAGAGACCCAGTACTTC.

This chain links TRBV3-1 (or the pseudogene TRBV3-2) with TRBJ2-1, with D perhaps being TRBD1 or TRBD2 (5 bases each). Germline lookup yields CDR1 LGHDT and CDR2 YNNKEL (reference sequence). V was clipped by 0 bases and J by 8 bases, with 23 bases between them. CDR3 size: 18 residues. CDR3 nucleotides: TGTGCCAGCAGCCAAGAGTCAGGGCTAGCTGGTACCCATCATGAGCAGTTCTTC. Its translation: CASSQESGLAGTHHEQFF.

The genes are TRBV19 and TRBJ1-5; the match to TRBD1 covers 10 bases. V shed 9 bases and J 1 base; nucleotides not matched to a gene: 9. The CDR3 loop spans 16 amino acids. Germline values: CDR1 LNHDA, CDR2 SQIVND (reference sequence). CDR3 in DNA: TGTGCCAGCAGCCCCCGGACAGGGGGGAGCAATCAGCCCCAGCATTTT. Translated: CASSPRTGGSNQPQHF.

The sample holds one count of this clone. The chain employs TRBV9 and TRBJ1-6; D call uncertain. V shed 0 bases and J shed 2 bases, with 3 bases lying between them. Germline V lookup: CDR1 SGDLS, CDR2 YYNGEE. CDR3 size: 14 residues. CDR3 DNA: TGTGCCAGCAGCGTAGCTCCCTATAATTCACCCCTCCACTTT. It yields the protein CASSVAPYNSPLHF.

The sample holds a few counts of this clone. CDR3 loop: CASSPTPLRGNTGELFF. CDR3 coding DNA: TGCGCCAGCAGCCCAACCCCTTTGCGGGGGAACACCGGGGAGCTGTTTTTT. The J gene is TRBJ2-2, the V gene TRBV4-3; D perhaps matches TRBD2 (6 bases). This CDR3 comprises 17 residues. V gave up 4 bases and J gave up 1 base, with 16 bases separating them. Germline-derived CDR1 and CDR2 are LGHNA and YSLEER.

This sequence joins TRBV20-1 and TRBJ2-7; no reliable D call. V was clipped by 3 bases and J by 6 bases, with 15 bases between them. Germline CDR1 DFQATT, CDR2 SNEGSKA (reference sequence). The CDR3 runs 13 residues. The CDR3 is CSASVGWGSEQYF. The CDR3 nucleotides read TGCAGTGCTAGTGTCGGTTGGGGTTCCGAGCAGTACTTC.

The chain recombines TRBV21-1 with TRBJ2-3; the DNA was not compared with TRBD1, the D call given in the table. TRBV21-1 corresponds to a pseudogene. This CDR3 comprises 16 residues. CDR3 residues: CASSNEGQGSTDTQYF. Here the CDR3 DNA reads TGTGCCAGCAGCAACGAAGGACAGGGGAGCACAGATACGCAGTATTTT.

The chain couples TRBV6-5 to TRBJ2-1; the match to TRBD1 covers 7 bases. This CDR3 region has 15 residues. Looked up from germline, CDR1 is MNHEY and CDR2 is SVGAGI. The V gene end was trimmed by 1 base and the J gene end by 3 bases; junction bases not matched to a gene: 3. The chain's CDR3 is CASSYLRTGYNEQFF. The CDR3 bases are TGTGCCAGCAGTTACTTAAGGACAGGCTACAATGAGCAGTTCTTC.

The rearrangement uses TRBV7-8 and TRBJ2-5; TRBD1 is a possible D gene (6 bases). There are 16 residues in the CDR3. V was shortened by 2 bases and J by 0 bases, with 13 bases between the two germline ends. Germline loops: CDR1 SGHVS, CDR2 FQNEAQ. This CDR3 reads CASSLTIAGDQETQYF. In DNA, the CDR3 is TGTGCCAGCAGCTTAACGATAGCAGGGGACCAAGAGACCCAGTACTTC.

In DNA form, the CDR3 reads TGTGCCTGGAGTTTCGGTACCGCCTCCTCGGGGGAGACCCAGTACTTC. It specifies CAWSFGTASSGETQYF. The V and J genes are TRBV30 and TRBJ2-5; D perhaps matches TRBD2 (5 bases). The CDR3 covers 16 residues. CDR1 is GTSNPN, CDR2 SVGIG, per germline (reference sequence). V lost 2 bases and J 5 bases, leaving 21 bases between the germline ends.

The chain is built from TRBV10-3 and TRBJ2-3, with a tentative D call TRBD1 (5 bases). The CDR3 has 12 amino acids. The germline V gene encodes CDR1 ENHRY and CDR2 SYGVKD. V lost 6 bases and J 2 bases, leaving 6 bases between the germline ends. The CDR3 DNA is TGTGCCATCAGGGGGCTCACAGATACGCAGTATTTT. Protein sequence: CAIRGLTDTQYF.

For this clone: Other DNA sequences in the sample encode the same CDR3. The chain carries TRBV28 and TRBJ2-7; D gene uncertain. Germline-derived CDR1 and CDR2 are MDHEN and SYDVKM. Trimming removed 3 bases at V and 2 bases at J, with 5 bases between. The CDR3 spans 12 residues. Written as DNA, the CDR3 is TGTGCCAGCAGTTTTGGTACCTACGAGCAGTACTTC. This translates into CASSFGTYEQYF.

The chain is built from TRBV19 and TRBJ1-5, with D possibly being TRBD1 (6 bases). This CDR3 has 16 amino acids. Trimming pared 9 bases from V and 0 bases from J, leaving 18 bases between. From germline, CDR1 is LNHDA and CDR2 SQIVND (reference sequence). This CDR3 reads CASSNGGSYSNQPQHF. The CDR3 bases are TGTGCCAGCTCGAACGGGGGCTCCTATAGCAATCAGCCCCAGCATTTT.

The V and J genes are TRBV4-2 and TRBJ2-7; 9 bases are a match to TRBD2. J gave up 2 bases and V 0 bases, and 11 bases lay outside the gene matches. The CDR3 is 18 residues long. The germline V gene has CDR1 LGHNA and CDR2 YNFKEQ. CDR3: CASSQDLIASGIPYEQYF. Written as DNA, the CDR3 is TGTGCCAGCAGCCAAGATCTCATCGCTAGCGGGATTCCCTACGAGCAGTACTTC.

The V and J genes are TRBV10-2 and TRBJ2-7; a possible D gene is TRBD1 (5 bases). Per the germline V gene, CDR1 is WSHSY and CDR2 is SAAADI. Trimming stripped 6 bases from V and 0 bases from J, with 9 bases between. This CDR3 comprises 13 residues. CDR3 nucleotide sequence: TGCGCCAGCAGGCAGGGAAGCTCCTACGAGCAGTACTTC. It specifies CASRQGSSYEQYF.

This clone was counted a single time. The chain recombines TRBV6-5 with TRBJ1-4, with no clear D. Trimming took off 2 bases at V and 0 bases at J, with 7 bases between the two ends. Germline V CDR1 and CDR2: MNHEY, SVGAGI. This CDR3 region has 15 residues. This chain's CDR3 is CASSYDPATNEKLFF. The DNA for the CDR3 is TGTGCCAGCAGTTACGATCCAGCAACTAATGAAAAACTGTTTTTT.

The rearrangement links TRBV29-1 to TRBJ2-7, with 9 bases lining up with TRBD1. V trimming: 6 bases; J trimming: 2 bases; junction bases outside the gene matches: 5. The CDR3 totals 13 residues. The germline gives CDR1 SQVTM, CDR2 ANQGSEA. CDR3 amino acids: CSVRTGETYEQYF. In nucleotides, the CDR3 is TGCAGCGTCAGGACAGGGGAAACCTACGAGCAGTACTTC.

The chain has TRBV28 and TRBJ1-5, with a possible D match to TRBD1 (5 bases). Per the germline V gene, CDR1 is MDHEN and CDR2 is SYDVKM. Trimming cost V 2 bases and J 7 bases, with 15 bases left between them. The CDR3 is 15 amino acids. As DNA, the CDR3 is TGTGCCAGCAGTTTAGGGGGTGCGGGGGTCCAGCCCCAGCATTTT. The encoded protein is CASSLGGAGVQPQHF.

The chain combines TRBV11-3 with TRBJ2-2, with D possibly TRBD2 on 5 matching bases. Per germline, CDR1 SGHNT and CDR2 YENEEA. CDR3 length equals 13 residues. The V end was cut by 3 bases, the J end by 5 bases, with 7 bases between. The CDR3 sequence is CASSFRRTGELFF. The CDR3 region has the DNA TGTGCCAGCAGCTTTAGGAGGACCGGGGAGCTGTTTTTT.

The CDR3 loop reads CASREAGAFNQPQHF. The CDR3 DNA sequence: TGTGCCAGTAGGGAAGCAGGGGCTTTCAATCAGCCCCAGCATTTT. The rearrangement uses TRBV19 and TRBJ1-5, with D possibly being TRBD1 (6 bases). Per the germline V gene, CDR1 is LNHDA and CDR2 is SQIVND (reference sequence). Trimming removed 6 bases from V and 3 bases from J, with 15 bases in between. This CDR3 is built from 15 residues.

The chain carries TRBV2 and TRBJ1-4; TRBD1 is a possible D gene (5 bases). This CDR3 has 14 residues. Trimming took 4 bases from V and 8 from J, leaving 14 bases between them. Per germline, CDR1 SNHLY and CDR2 FYNNEI. CDR3 protein: CASSAGPGGEKLFF. For the CDR3, the DNA is TGTGCCAGCAGTGCGGGACCGGGGGGGGAAAAACTGTTTTTT. The full variable domain, in which reference TRBV2 and TRBJ1-4 provide the parts outside the CDR3, is EPEVTQTPSHQVTQMGQEVILRCVPISNHLYFYWYRQILGQKVEFLVSFYNNEISEKSEIFDDQFSVERPDGSNFTLKIRSTKLEDSAMYFCASSAGPGGEKLFFGSGTQLSVL.

This chain connects TRBV4-3 to TRBJ2-2; TRBD1 might be the D (6 bases). The ends were cut back, 5 bases at V and 0 bases at J, with 10 bases in the middle. CDR3 size: 15 residues. Germline V gene sequence: CDR1 LGHNA, CDR2 YSLEER. The CDR3 region has the DNA TGCGCCAGCAGCGGAACAGGGTCGAACACCGGGGAGCTGTTTTTT. It encodes CASSGTGSNTGELFF.

This sequence joins TRBV28 and TRBJ2-2; 7 bases align to TRBD2. V was pared by 6 bases and J by 2 bases, with 6 bases of the junction left unmatched. Germline-derived CDR1 and CDR2 are MDHEN and SYDVKM. CDR3 size: 15 residues. The CDR3 DNA reads TGTGCCAGCAGGCTAGCGGAGCTAAACACCGGGGAGCTGTTTTTT. This gives the protein CASRLAELNTGELFF. Using reference TRBV28 and TRBJ2-2 for the parts outside the CDR3, the full variable domain is DVKVTQSSRYLVKRTGEKVFLECVQDMDHENMFWYRQDPGLGLRLIYFSYDVKMKEKGDIPEGYSVSREKKERFSLILESASTNQTSMYLCASRLAELNTGELFFGEGSRLTVL.

This rearrangement joins TRBV9 to TRBJ1-4; D is perhaps TRBD1 (6 bases). Germline V lookup: CDR1 SGDLS, CDR2 YYNGEE. Deletions cut 0 bases from V and 0 bases from J, with 12 bases between. The CDR3 spans 17 residues. The CDR3 loop is CASSVAMGGATNEKLFF. The DNA of the CDR3 is TGTGCCAGCAGCGTAGCTATGGGGGGCGCAACTAATGAAAAACTGTTTTTT.

The chain links TRBV9 to TRBJ2-5, with D perhaps TRBD2 (6 bases). Per germline, CDR1 SGDLS and CDR2 YYNGEE. There are 12 residues in the CDR3. V was trimmed by 7 bases and J by 3 bases, leaving 10 bases between them. DNA of the CDR3: TGTGCCAGCGGGGGGAGAGAAGAGACCCAGTACTTC. Amino acid sequence: CASGGREETQYF.